This T cell receptor beta chain was recorded in a study of T cell repertoires in ileal Crohn's disease. Study-level background: All patients had surgery for stricturing (roughly 61%) or penetrating (roughly 39%) disease. Study-level points and caveats: The median delay to postoperative endoscopy was about 7 months. Clonal expansions were more frequent in active smokers than non-smokers at surgery.

Documented time point: neoterminal ileum biopsy at postoperative endoscopy, about 6 months after surgery. To note about this clone: Its antigen is not identified.

Trimming took 2 bases from V and 4 from J, leaving 11 bases between them. Germline V CDR1 and CDR2: SEHNR, FQNEAQ (reference sequence). The CDR3 has 14 residues. Here immunoSEQ multiplex PCR was the method, and the copy in TCRdb shows in-frame clones only, minus some. The table includes fewer than 12,000 clones, roughly 80% detected once. The clonotype was recovered from an adult with Crohn's disease. The sequenced sample consisted of ileal tissue. V gene TRBV7-9 combines with J gene TRBJ2-5; tentative D call: TRBD1 (5 bases). In DNA, the CDR3 is TGTGCCAGCAGCTTACAAACAGGCATAGAGACCCAGTACTTC. Encoded protein: CASSLQTGIETQYF.